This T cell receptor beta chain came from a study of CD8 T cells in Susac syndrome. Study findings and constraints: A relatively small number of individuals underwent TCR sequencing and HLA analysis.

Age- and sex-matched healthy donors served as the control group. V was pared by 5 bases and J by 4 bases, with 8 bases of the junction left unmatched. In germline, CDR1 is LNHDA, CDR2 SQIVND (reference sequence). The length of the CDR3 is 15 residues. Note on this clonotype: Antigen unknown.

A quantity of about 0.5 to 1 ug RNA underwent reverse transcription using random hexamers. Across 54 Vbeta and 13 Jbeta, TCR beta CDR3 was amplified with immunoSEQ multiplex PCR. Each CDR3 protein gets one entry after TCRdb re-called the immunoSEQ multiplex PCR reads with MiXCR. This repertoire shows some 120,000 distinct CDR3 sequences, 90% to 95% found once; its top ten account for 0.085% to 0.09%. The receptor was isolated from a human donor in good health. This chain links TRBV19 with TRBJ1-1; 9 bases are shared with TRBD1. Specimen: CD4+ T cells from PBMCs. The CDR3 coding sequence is TGTGCCAGTAGTGCCCAGGGACAGGGTAGCACTGAAGCTTTCTTT. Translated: CASSAQGQGSTEAFF.